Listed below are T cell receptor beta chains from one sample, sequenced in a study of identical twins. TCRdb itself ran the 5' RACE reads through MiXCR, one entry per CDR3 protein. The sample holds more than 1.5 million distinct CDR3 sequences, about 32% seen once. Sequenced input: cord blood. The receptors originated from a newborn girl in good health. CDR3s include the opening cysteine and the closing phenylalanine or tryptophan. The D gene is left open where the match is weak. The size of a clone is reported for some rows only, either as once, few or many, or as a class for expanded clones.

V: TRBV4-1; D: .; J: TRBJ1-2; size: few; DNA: TGCGCCAGCAGCCAAATCCCGGACCTTATGGGAGGCTACACCTTC; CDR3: CASSQIPDLMGGYTF
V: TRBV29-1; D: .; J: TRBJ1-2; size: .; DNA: TGCAGCGTTGATAAGTTAGGCTATGGCTACACCTTC; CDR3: CSVDKLGYGYTF
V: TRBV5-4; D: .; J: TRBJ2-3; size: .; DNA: TGTGCCAGCAGCTTGCCAGGGAGTAAGGATACGCAGTATTTT; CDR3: CASSLPGSKDTQYF
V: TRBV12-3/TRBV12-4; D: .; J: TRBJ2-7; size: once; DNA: TGTGCCAGCAGTTTAGCACCGGTGGCCAATGAGCAGTACTTC; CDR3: CASSLAPVANEQYF
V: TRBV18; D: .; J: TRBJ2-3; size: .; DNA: TGTGCCAGCTCACCTATGTGGCGCACAGATACGCAGTATTTT; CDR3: CASSPMWRTDTQYF
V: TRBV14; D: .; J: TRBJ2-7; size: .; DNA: TGTGCCAGCAGCCAATTTGGGGGGCCCTCCTACGAGCAGTACTTC; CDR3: CASSQFGGPSYEQYF
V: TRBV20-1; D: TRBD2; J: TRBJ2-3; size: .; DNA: TGCAGTGCCCCCCCCAGCGGGAGGTCCCCAGATACGCAGTATTTT; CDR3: CSAPPSGRSPDTQYF
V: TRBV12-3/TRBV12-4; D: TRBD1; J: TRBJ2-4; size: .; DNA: TGTGCCAGCAGATTGGGACAGGACCTAGCCAAAAACATTCAGTACTTC; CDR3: CASRLGQDLAKNIQYF
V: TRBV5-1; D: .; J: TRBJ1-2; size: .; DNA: TGCGCCAGCAGCTTCGGAGACCTCGGACAGATCTATGGCTACACCTTC; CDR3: CASSFGDLGQIYGYTF
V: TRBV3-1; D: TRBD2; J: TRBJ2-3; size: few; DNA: TGTGCCAGCAGCCAAGCGGGACTAGCGGGGGGCACAGATACGCAGTATTTT; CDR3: CASSQAGLAGGTDTQYF
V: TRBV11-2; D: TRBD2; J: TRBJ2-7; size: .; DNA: TGTGCCAGCAGCTTTGGGGGTAGCGGGCGGCGTGAGCAGTACTTC; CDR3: CASSFGGSGRREQYF
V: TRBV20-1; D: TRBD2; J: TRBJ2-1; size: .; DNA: TGCAGTGCCCCAATAGCGGGATTAGGGGAGACCCAGTTCTTC; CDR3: CSAPIAGLGETQFF
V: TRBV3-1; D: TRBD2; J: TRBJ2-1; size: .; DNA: TGTGCCAGCAGCCAAATTCAGACTAGCGGGGGAATCAATGAGCAGTTCTTC; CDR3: CASSQIQTSGGINEQFF
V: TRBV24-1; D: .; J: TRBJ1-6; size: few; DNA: TGTGCCACCGACGTGGCGGACAGCGAAAATTCACCCCTCCACTTT; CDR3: CATDVADSENSPLHF
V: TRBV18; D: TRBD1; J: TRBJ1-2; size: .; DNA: TGTGCCAGCTCACCACCGCCCAGGGGGCCCTATGGCTACACCTTC; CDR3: CASSPPPRGPYGYTF
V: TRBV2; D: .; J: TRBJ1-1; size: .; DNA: TGTGCCAGCAGCCGAACTGTGGGTATGAACACTGAAGCTTTCTTT; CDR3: CASSRTVGMNTEAFF
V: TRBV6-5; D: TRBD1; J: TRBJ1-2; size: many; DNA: TGTGCCAGCAGAAGGACAGGATCTAACTATGGCTACACCTTC; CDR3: CASRRTGSNYGYTF
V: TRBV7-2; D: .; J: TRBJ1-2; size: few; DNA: TGTGCCAGCAGCTTATGGGCAGAATATGGCTACACCTTC; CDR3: CASSLWAEYGYTF
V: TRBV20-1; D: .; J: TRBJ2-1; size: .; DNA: TGCAGTGCTAGGGCCACAGTAGACCAGTTCTTC; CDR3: CSARATVDQFF